Detailed here is one T cell receptor beta chain. A much larger clone lies one base from this, so it may be a read error. Russia was home to the donors, healthy Caucasian individuals aged roughly 6 to 90. Samples each yielded at least 5.5 micrograms of total RNA. The second PCR ran about 6 to 12 cycles with a sample-barcoded 5' primer and J-beta primers. Via MiXCR, TCRdb re-called the 5' RACE reads, giving one row per CDR3 protein. The sample has roughly 1.4 million distinct CDR3 sequences, approximately 59% seen once. The sample comes from a study of blood T cells in healthy people across ages. CDR3 size: 11 residues. V lost 7 bases to trimming and J lost 5 bases, with 6 bases between them. Looked up from germline, CDR1 is MNHEY and CDR2 is SVGAGI.

Sequenced: blood. This TCR was recovered from a man aged 18-30 years in good health. The V call is TRBV6-5, the J call TRBJ2-1, with D unresolved. The CDR3 region is CASNRNNEQFF. The CDR3 nucleotides are TGTGCCAGCAACCGGAACAATGAGCAGTTCTTC.